This TCR beta chain was identified in a study of cytomegalovirus exposure and HLA in healthy donors. Findings and caveats of the study: DRB1 had the most TCR associations and HLA-C the fewest, a later analysis found, with rates varying by HLA locus. Fewer N-insertions (relative to the roughly 660-donor mean) were reportedly seen in an Asian-associated ancestry cluster in a later analysis.

The PCR used 60 Vbeta and 13 Jbeta primers. The protocol was immunoSEQ multiplex PCR, while the TCRdb copy is restricted to in-frame clones and leaves out a portion. The table has some 130,000 clones, 60% to 85% seen once. As to this clone: As yet, its antigen is unknown.

The clonotype was recovered from a woman aged 40 to 50 in good health and CMV-seronegative. The sample taken for sequencing was PBMCs.

In DNA, the CDR3 is TGTGCCAGCAGCCCTACAGGACAGGGTACACGGAATGGCTACACCTTC. Translating it yields CASSPTGQGTRNGYTF. The chain links TRBV7-9 to TRBJ1-2; TRBD1 matches 8 bases. This CDR3 is built from 16 residues. Looked up from germline, CDR1 is SEHNR and CDR2 is FQNEAQ (reference sequence). V gave up 5 bases and J gave up 6 bases; unmatched junction bases: 14. The whole variable domain, remainder taken from reference TRBV7-9 and TRBJ1-2, is DTGVSQNPRHKITKRGQNVTFRCDPISEHNRLYWYRQTLGQGPEFLTYFQNEAQLEKSRLLSDRFSAERPKGSFSTLEIQRTEQGDSAMYLCASSPTGQGTRNGYTFGSGTRLTVV.